This is a list of T cell receptor beta chains from one sample in a study of T cells in pancreatic ductal adenocarcinoma. Measured with immunoSEQ multiplex PCR; TCRdb has only the in-frame clones, and not every one. This sample yields roughly 100,000 clones, of which about 96% are seen a single time; roughly 3.1% belongs to the top ten. The sequenced material came from PBMCs. The receptors stem from a human donor with pancreatic ductal adenocarcinoma. Both conserved end residues are part of each CDR3. The D gene is left open where the match is weak. Size is stated for part of the rows, as once, few or many counts, or as a class when the clone is expanded.

>-|TRBJ2-1|TRBV7-6|-
CASSLGHNEQFF
TGTGCCAGCAGCTTGGGCCACAATGAGCAGTTCTTC
>once|TRBJ2-1|TRBV2|TRBD2
CASVVQREVPLLFYNEQFF
TGTGCCAGCGTGGTACAGCGGGAGGTACCCTTACTTTTTTACAATGAGCAGTTCTTC
>-|TRBJ2-5|TRBV18|-
CASSTRGAQETQYF
TGTGCCAGCTCAACTCGGGGAGCGCAAGAGACCCAGTACTTC
>-|TRBJ2-7|TRBV6-5|-
CASNSAGSYEQYF
TGTGCCAGCAACTCAGCGGGTTCCTACGAGCAGTACTTC
>-|TRBJ2-3|TRBV18|-
CASSIAGSTDTQYF
TGTGCCAGCTCAATCGCGGGAAGCACAGATACGCAGTATTTT
>-|TRBJ2-7|TRBV30|TRBD2
CAWSKAGGYEQYF
TGTGCCTGGAGTAAGGCGGGAGGCTACGAGCAGTACTTC
>once|TRBJ2-1|TRBV7-9|TRBD2
CASGLAGLYNEQFF
TGTGCCAGCGGACTAGCGGGATTGTACAATGAGCAGTTCTTC
>-|TRBJ2-5|TRBV29-1|TRBD1
CSVEDRGGETQYF
TGCAGCGTTGAGGACAGGGGGGGAGAGACCCAGTACTTC
>-|TRBJ1-2|TRBV11-2|-
CASSSGTGDYGYTF
TGTGCCAGCAGCTCCGGGACGGGAGACTATGGCTACACCTTC
>-|TRBJ2-3|TRBV5-4|TRBD2
CASSRATGGADTQYF
TGTGCCAGCAGCCGGGCGACGGGAGGCGCAGATACGCAGTATTTT
>-|TRBJ2-5|TRBV28|TRBD2
CASSAPGGAETQYF
TGTGCCAGCAGTGCTCCCGGGGGGGCGGAGACCCAGTACTTC
>-|TRBJ2-7|TRBV2|-
CASGPGGEQYF
TGTGCCAGCGGACCGGGCGGGGAGCAGTACTTC
>-|TRBJ1-5|TRBV28|TRBD1
CASAKWTGLSTGNQPQHF
TGTGCCAGCGCTAAGTGGACAGGGCTGAGTACCGGCAATCAGCCCCAGCATTTT
>-|TRBJ2-7|TRBV2|TRBD2
CASSPRLAGGPYEQYF
TGTGCCAGCAGTCCGAGACTAGCGGGAGGGCCCTACGAGCAGTACTTC
>-|TRBJ1-2|TRBV7-3|TRBD1
CASSLGQGNYGYTF
TGTGCCAGCAGCTTAGGACAGGGCAACTATGGCTACACCTTC
>-|TRBJ1-5|TRBV5-1|TRBD1
CASSWDSNQPQHF
TGCGCCAGCAGTTGGGACAGTAATCAGCCCCAGCATTTT
>-|TRBJ2-5|TRBV5-1|TRBD2
CASSLRAGVTETQYF
TGCGCCAGCAGCTTGAGAGCGGGAGTCACAGAGACCCAGTACTTC
>-|TRBJ1-4|TRBV7-9|TRBD1
CASSSGQGNEKLFF
TGTGCCAGCAGCTCGGGACAGGGGAATGAAAAACTGTTTTTT
>-|TRBJ1-2|TRBV19|-
CASSTGYGYTF
TGTGCCAGTAGCACAGGATATGGCTACACCTTC
>-|TRBJ2-7|TRBV6-5|TRBD2
CASRRDYRSYEQYF
TGTGCCAGCAGACGGGACTACCGATCCTACGAGCAGTACTTC
>-|TRBJ1-5|TRBV30|-
CAWSVLRDQPQHF
TGTGCCTGGAGTGTATTGAGGGATCAGCCCCAGCATTTT
>-|TRBJ2-5|TRBV29-1|-
CSVDKLGESQETQYF
TGCAGCGTTGACAAACTCGGGGAGTCGCAAGAGACCCAGTACTTC
>-|TRBJ1-2|TRBV27|-
CASSTQGYGYTF
TGTGCCAGCAGTACCCAGGGCTACGGCTACACCTTC
>-|TRBJ2-4|TRBV7-9|TRBD1
CASSLVGQENIQYF
TGTGCCAGCAGCTTAGTGGGACAGGAAAACATTCAGTACTTC
>-|TRBJ2-7|TRBV29-1|-
CSVELTGPASYEQYF
TGCAGCGTTGAACTGACAGGCCCCGCCTCCTACGAGCAGTACTTC
>-|TRBJ2-7|TRBV28|-
CASRTSGEAWEQYF
TGTGCCAGCAGGACGTCAGGGGAAGCTTGGGAGCAGTACTTC
>-|TRBJ1-1|TRBV11-3|-
CASSLDRGTEAFF
TGTGCCAGCAGCTTAGATAGAGGGACTGAAGCTTTCTTT
>-|TRBJ2-5|TRBV28|-
CASSTRTEETQYF
TGTGCCAGCAGTACCCGGACAGAAGAGACCCAGTACTTC
>once|TRBJ1-1|TRBV29-1|-
CSVVRTLNTEAFF
TGCAGCGTTGTCAGGACACTGAACACTGAAGCTTTCTTT
>-|TRBJ2-2|TRBV29-1|-
CSVRSRGLLTGELFF
TGCAGCGTCCGAAGTCGAGGTCTCCTCACCGGGGAGCTGTTTTTT
>-|TRBJ1-2|TRBV28|TRBD1
CASTLTGGWGYTF
TGTGCCAGCACCCTCACAGGGGGGTGGGGCTACACCTTC
>-|TRBJ2-1|TRBV10-3|-
CAISAGSSGHEQFF
TGTGCCATCAGTGCGGGGTCGTCGGGCCATGAGCAGTTCTTC
>-|TRBJ2-3|TRBV7-9|-
CASSSPPGYNTDTQYF
TGTGCCAGCAGCTCGCCCCCAGGGTACAACACAGATACGCAGTATTTT
>-|TRBJ2-2|TRBV9|TRBD1
CASSALTGTGELFF
TGTGCCAGCAGCGCCCTGACAGGGACCGGGGAGCTGTTTTTT
>-|TRBJ1-5|TRBV18|-
CASSPLEGQPQHF
TGTGCCAGCTCACCTTTGGAGGGGCAGCCCCAGCATTTT
>-|TRBJ1-2|TRBV4-1|-
CASSQAHRVVIGYTF
TGCGCCAGCAGCCAAGCTCACAGGGTGGTAATTGGCTACACCTTC
>-|TRBJ2-7|TRBV6-5|TRBD2
CASSYGTSGGNYEQYF
TGTGCCAGCAGTTACGGGACTAGCGGTGGAAACTACGAGCAGTACTTC
>once|TRBJ1-1|TRBV6-1|-
CASARHTSAAFF
-
>-|TRBJ2-1|TRBV18|TRBD2
CASSPQSGSYNEQFF
TGTGCCAGCTCACCACAGAGCGGGAGCTACAATGAGCAGTTCTTC
>-|TRBJ2-3|TRBV9|TRBD2
CASSVTTSGLPDTQYF
TGTGCCAGCAGCGTAACGACTAGCGGGTTGCCAGATACGCAGTATTTT
>-|TRBJ2-1|TRBV7-2|TRBD2
CASSLSGGSYNEQFF
TGTGCCAGCAGCTTGAGCGGGGGGTCCTACAATGAGCAGTTCTTC